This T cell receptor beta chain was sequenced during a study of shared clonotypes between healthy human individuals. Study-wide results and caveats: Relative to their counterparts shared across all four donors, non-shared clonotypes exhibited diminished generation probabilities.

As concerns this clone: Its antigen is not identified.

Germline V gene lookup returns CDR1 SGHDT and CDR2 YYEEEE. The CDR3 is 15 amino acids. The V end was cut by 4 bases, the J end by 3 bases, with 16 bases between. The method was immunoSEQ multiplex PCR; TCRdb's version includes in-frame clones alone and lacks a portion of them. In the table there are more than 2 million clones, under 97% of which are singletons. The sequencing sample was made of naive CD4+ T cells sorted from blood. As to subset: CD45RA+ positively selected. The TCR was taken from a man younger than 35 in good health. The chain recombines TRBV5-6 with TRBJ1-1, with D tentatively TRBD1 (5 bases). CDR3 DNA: TGTGCCAGCAGCGAGGGACGGAGTAAGTACACTGAAGCTTTCTTT. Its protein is CASSEGRSKYTEAFF.